This T cell receptor (beta chain) was sequenced in a study of PD-1 blockade in classical Hodgkin lymphoma. Broader study findings: The CD4+ diversity rise by C4D1 was clearest in complete responders. The origin of the repertoire differences remains undefined, with disease activity or prior therapy as possible causes.

CDR3 size: 15 residues. Germline lookup yields CDR1 MRHNA and CDR2 SNTAGT. V shed 4 bases and J shed 1 base, with 12 bases lying between them. As concerns this clone: Its cognate antigen is unknown.

The data were produced by immunoSEQ multiplex PCR, yet TCRdb's version contains in-frame clones alone and is incomplete. Among 40,000 to 55,000 clones listed, more than 70% were seen once. Brentuximab vedotin exposure varied, and every patient relapsed after autologous stem cell transplantation. The sample in question was peripheral blood mononuclear cells (PBMCs), obtained at baseline. V gene TRBV6-4 combines with J gene TRBJ2-3; the D is unclear. This sequence originates from a human donor with classical Hodgkin lymphoma. CDR3 in DNA: TGTGCCAGCAGTGCCCCGGTGCTCTGCACAGATACGCAGTATTTT. It specifies CASSAPVLCTDTQYF.